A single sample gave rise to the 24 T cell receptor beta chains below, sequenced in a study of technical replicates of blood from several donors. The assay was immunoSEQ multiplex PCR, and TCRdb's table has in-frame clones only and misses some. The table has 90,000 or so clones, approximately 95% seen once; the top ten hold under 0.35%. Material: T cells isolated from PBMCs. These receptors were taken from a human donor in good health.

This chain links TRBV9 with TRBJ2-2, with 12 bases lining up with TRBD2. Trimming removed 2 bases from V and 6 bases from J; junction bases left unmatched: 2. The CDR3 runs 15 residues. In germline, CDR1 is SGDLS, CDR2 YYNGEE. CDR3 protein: CASSVTSGSAGELFF. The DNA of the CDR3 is TGTGCCAGCAGCGTGACTAGCGGGAGCGCCGGGGAGCTGTTTTTT. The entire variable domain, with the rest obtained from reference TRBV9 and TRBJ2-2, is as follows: DSGVTQTPKHLITATGQRVTLRCSPRSGDLSVYWYQQSLDQGLQFLIQYYNGEERAKGNILERFSAQQFPDLHSELNLSSLELGDSALYFCASSVTSGSAGELFFGEGSRLTVL.

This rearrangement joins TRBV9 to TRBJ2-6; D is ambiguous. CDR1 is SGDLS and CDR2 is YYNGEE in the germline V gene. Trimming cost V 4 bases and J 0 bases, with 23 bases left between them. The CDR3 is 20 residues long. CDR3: CASSSRLRSATSSGANVLTF. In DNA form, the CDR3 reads TGTGCCAGCAGCTCACGCCTCCGCTCTGCGACATCCTCTGGGGCCAACGTCCTGACTTTC.

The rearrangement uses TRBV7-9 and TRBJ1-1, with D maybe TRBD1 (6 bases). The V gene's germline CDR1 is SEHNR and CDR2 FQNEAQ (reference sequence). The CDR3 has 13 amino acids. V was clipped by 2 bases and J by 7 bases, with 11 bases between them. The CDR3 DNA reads TGTGCCAGCAGCTTATCCGGACAGATTGAAGCTTTCTTT. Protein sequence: CASSLSGQIEAFF.

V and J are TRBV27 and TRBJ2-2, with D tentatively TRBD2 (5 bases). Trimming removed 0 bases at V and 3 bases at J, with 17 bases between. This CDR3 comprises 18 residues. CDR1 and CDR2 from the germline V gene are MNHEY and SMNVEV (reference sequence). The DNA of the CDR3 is TGTGCCAGCAGTTTATCGAGACGGGGTTGGGTGTACACCGGGGAGCTGTTTTTT. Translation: CASSLSRRGWVYTGELFF.

The CDR3 nucleotides are TGTGCCAGCAGCTCGTGGACAGGGGGTGTTCTTTCCGAGCAGTACTTC. Protein product: CASSSWTGGVLSEQYF. The chain couples TRBV7-9 to TRBJ2-7; TRBD1 aligns across 10 bases. The CDR3 is 16 residues long. V lost 4 bases and J lost 6; bases outside the gene matches: 12. The germline V gene encodes CDR1 SEHNR and CDR2 FQNEAQ (reference sequence).

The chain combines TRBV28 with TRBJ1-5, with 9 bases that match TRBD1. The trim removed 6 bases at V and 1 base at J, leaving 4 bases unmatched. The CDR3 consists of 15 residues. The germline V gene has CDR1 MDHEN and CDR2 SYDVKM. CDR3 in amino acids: CASRDDRGSNQPQHF. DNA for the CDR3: TGTGCCAGCAGAGATGACAGGGGGAGCAATCAGCCCCAGCATTTT.

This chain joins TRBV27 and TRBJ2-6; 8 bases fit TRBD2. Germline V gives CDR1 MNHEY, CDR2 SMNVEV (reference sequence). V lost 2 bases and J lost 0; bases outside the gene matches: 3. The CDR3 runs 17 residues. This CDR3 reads CASSLTSGRSGANVLTF. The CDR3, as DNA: TGTGCCAGCAGTTTAACTAGCGGCCGCTCTGGGGCCAACGTCCTGACTTTC.

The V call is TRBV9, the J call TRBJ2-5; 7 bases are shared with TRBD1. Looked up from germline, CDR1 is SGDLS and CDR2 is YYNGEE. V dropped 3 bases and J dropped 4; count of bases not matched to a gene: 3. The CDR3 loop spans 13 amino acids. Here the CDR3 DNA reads TGTGCCAGCAGCGGACAGGGTCGAGAGACCCAGTACTTC. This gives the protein CASSGQGRETQYF.

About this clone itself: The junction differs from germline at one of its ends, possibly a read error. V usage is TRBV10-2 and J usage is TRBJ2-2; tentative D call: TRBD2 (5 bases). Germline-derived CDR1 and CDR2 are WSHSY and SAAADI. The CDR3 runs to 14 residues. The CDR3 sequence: CASKGPGNAGELFF. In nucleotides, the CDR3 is TGCGCCAGCAAAGGTCCCGGGAACGCCGGGGAGCTGTTTTTT.

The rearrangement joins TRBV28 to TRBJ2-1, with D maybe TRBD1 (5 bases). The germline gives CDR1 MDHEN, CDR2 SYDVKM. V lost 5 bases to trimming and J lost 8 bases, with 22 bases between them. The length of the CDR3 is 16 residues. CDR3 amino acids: CASSTNGIQDGDEQFF. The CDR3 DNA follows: TGTGCCAGCAGTACGAATGGGATACAGGACGGCGATGAGCAGTTCTTC.

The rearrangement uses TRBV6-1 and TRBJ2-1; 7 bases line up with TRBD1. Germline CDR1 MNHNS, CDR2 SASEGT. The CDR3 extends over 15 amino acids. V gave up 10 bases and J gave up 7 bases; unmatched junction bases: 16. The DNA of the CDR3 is TGTGCCACCCTGATCTCGACAGGGAATATGAATGAGCAGTTCTTC. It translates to CATLISTGNMNEQFF.

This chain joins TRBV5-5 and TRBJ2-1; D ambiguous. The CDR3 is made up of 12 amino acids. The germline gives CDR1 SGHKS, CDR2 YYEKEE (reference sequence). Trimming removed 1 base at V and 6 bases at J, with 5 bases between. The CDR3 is CASSLILNEQFF. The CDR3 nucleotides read TGTGCCAGCAGCTTGATCCTCAATGAGCAGTTCTTC. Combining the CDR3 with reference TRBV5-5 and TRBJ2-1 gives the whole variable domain DAGVTQSPTHLIKTRGQQVTLRCSPISGHKSVSWYQQVLGQGPQFIFQYYEKEERGRGNFPDRFSARQFPNYSSELNVNALLLGDSALYLCASSLILNEQFFGPGTRLTVL.

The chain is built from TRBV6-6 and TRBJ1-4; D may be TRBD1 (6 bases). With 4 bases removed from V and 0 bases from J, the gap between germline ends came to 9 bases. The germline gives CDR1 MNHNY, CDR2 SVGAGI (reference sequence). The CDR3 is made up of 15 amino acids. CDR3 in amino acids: CASSLTGSTNEKLFF. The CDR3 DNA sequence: TGTGCCAGCAGTTTAACAGGGTCAACTAATGAAAAACTGTTTTTT.

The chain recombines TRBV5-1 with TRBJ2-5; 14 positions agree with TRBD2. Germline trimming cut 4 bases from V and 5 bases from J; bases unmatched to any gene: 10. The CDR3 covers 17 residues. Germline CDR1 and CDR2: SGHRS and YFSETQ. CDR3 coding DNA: TGCGCCAGCAGCGATCGACTAGCGGGAGGGCGGAAGGAGACCCAGTACTTC. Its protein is CASSDRLAGGRKETQYF.

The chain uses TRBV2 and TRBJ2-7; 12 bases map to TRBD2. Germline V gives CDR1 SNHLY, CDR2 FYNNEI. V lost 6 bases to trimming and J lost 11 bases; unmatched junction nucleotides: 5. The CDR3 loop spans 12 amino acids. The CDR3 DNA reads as TGTGCCAGCAGACTAGCGGGAGGAAAGGAGTACTTC. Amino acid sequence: CASRLAGGKEYF.

In DNA form, the CDR3 reads TGTGCCAGCAGCCCACTAGCGGGAGGCCTGGAGGGGGAGCTGTTTTTT. Amino acid sequence: CASSPLAGGLEGELFF. The chain employs TRBV6-4 and TRBJ2-2; 12 positions match TRBD2. V shed 6 bases, J shed 8 bases, and the junction held 10 bases outside the gene matches. This CDR3 contains 16 residues. Germline V gene sequence: CDR1 MRHNA, CDR2 SNTAGT.

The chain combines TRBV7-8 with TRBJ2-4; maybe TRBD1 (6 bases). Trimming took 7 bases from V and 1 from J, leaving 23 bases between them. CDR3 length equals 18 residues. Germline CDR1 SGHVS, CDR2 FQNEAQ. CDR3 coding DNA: TGTGCCAGCACCCCAGGTGGTACAGGGATGGTGGCCAAAAACATTCAGTACTTC. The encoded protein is CASTPGGTGMVAKNIQYF.

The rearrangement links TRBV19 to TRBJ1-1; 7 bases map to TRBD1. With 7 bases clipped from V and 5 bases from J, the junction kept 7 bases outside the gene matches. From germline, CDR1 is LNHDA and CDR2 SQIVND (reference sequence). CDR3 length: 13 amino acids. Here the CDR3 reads CASKEQGYTEAFF. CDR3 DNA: TGTGCCAGTAAGGAACAGGGGTATACTGAAGCTTTCTTT. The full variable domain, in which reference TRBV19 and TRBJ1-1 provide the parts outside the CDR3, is DGGITQSPKYLFRKEGQNVTLSCEQNLNHDAMYWYRQDPGQGLRLIYYSQIVNDFQKGDIAEGYSVSREKKESFPLTVTSAQKNPTAFYLCASKEQGYTEAFFGQGTRLTVV.

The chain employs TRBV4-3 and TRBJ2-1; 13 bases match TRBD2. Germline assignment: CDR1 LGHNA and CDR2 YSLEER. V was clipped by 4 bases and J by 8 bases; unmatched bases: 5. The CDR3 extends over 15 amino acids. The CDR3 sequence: CASSRGLAGADEQFF. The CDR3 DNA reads TGCGCCAGCAGCCGCGGACTAGCGGGAGCGGATGAGCAGTTCTTC.

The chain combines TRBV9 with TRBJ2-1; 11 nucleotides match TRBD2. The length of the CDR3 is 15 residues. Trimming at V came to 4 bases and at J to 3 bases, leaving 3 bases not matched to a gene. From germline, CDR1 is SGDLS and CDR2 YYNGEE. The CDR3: CASSISGRDYNEQFF. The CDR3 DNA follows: TGTGCCAGCAGCATTAGCGGGAGGGACTACAATGAGCAGTTCTTC.

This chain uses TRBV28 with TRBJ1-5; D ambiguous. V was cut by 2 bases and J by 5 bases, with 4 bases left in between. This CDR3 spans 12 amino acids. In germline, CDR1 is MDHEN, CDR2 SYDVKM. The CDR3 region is CASSLPDQPQHF. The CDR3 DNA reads TGTGCCAGCAGTTTACCGGATCAGCCCCAGCATTTT. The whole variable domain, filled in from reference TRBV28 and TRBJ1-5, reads DVKVTQSSRYLVKRTGEKVFLECVQDMDHENMFWYRQDPGLGLRLIYFSYDVKMKEKGDIPEGYSVSREKKERFSLILESASTNQTSMYLCASSLPDQPQHFGDGTRLSIL.

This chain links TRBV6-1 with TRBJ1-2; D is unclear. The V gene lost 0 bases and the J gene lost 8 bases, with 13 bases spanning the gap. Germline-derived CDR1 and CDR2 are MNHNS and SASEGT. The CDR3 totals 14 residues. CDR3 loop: CASSEAGRASGYTF. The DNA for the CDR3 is TGTGCCAGCAGTGAAGCGGGGAGGGCCAGCGGCTACACCTTC.

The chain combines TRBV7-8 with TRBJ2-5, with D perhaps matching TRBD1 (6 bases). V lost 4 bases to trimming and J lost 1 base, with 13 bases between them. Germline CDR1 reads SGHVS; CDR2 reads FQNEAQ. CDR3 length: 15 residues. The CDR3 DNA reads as TGTGCCAGCAGCTCACGGGACATCTCCCAAGAGACCCAGTACTTC. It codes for CASSSRDISQETQYF.

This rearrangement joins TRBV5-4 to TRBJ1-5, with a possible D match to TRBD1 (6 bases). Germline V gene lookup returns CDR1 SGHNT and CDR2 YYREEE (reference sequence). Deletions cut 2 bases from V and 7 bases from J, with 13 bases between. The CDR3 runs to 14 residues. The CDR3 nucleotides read TGTGCCAGCAGCTTAGGGGGAACTTTCCAGCCCCAGCATTTT. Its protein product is CASSLGGTFQPQHF.